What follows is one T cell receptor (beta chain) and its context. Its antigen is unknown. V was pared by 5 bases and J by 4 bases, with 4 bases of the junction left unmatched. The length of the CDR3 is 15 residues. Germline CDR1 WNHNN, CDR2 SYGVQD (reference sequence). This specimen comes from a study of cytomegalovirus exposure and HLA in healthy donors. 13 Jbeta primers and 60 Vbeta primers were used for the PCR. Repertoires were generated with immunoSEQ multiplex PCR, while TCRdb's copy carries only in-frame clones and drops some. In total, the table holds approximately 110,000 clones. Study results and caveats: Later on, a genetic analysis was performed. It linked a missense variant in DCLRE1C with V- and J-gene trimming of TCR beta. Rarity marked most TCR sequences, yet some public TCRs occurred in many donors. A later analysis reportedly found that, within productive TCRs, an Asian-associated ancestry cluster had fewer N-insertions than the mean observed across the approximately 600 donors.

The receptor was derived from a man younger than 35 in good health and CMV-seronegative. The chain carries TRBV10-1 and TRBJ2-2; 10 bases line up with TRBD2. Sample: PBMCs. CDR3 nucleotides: TGCGCCAGCAGTTTGCTAGCGGGAGTCACCGGGGAGCTGTTTTTT. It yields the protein CASSLLAGVTGELFF.